A selection of T cell receptor beta chains follows, all from one sample in a study of shared clonotypes between healthy human individuals. TCRdb keeps only in-frame clones here, not all; method: immunoSEQ multiplex PCR. The table lists 450,000 to 500,000 clones, about 82% of them singletons. The material sequenced was PBMCs. These receptor sequences come from a woman aged 40 to 50 in good health. Some clones in this sample may be carry-over from other donors' samples. The CDR3 runs from the conserved cysteine through the conserved F or W. Fields, in order: CDR3 DNA, CDR3 protein, CDR3 length, V gene, J gene, D gene, clone size. The D gene is left open where the match is weak. Expanded clones are given a class, and other clones once, few, many or no size at all.

cdr3_nt: TGTGCCAGCAGTTTAGGGCTGATGGCGAGCGAGACCCAGTACTTC
cdr3_aa: CASSLGLMASETQYF
cdr3_length: 15
v_call: TRBV28
j_call: TRBJ2-5
d_call: NA
clone_size: NA

cdr3_nt: TGTGCCAGCAGCGGACTTGCGGGAGGAAGGTACAATGAGCAGTTCTTC
cdr3_aa: CASSGLAGGRYNEQFF
cdr3_length: 16
v_call: TRBV9
j_call: TRBJ2-1
d_call: TRBD2
clone_size: NA

cdr3_nt: TGTGCCAGCAGTTTAGGGGGGACGGGTTACAATGAGCAGTTCTTC
cdr3_aa: CASSLGGTGYNEQFF
cdr3_length: 15
v_call: TRBV28
j_call: TRBJ2-1
d_call: NA
clone_size: NA

cdr3_nt: TGTGCCAGCAGTCGGACAGGGTCCTTTGGCTACACCTTC
cdr3_aa: CASSRTGSFGYTF
cdr3_length: 13
v_call: TRBV28
j_call: TRBJ1-2
d_call: TRBD1
clone_size: NA

cdr3_nt: TGCGCCAGCAGCTTGGCGGCTCCGGGGGACGAGCAGTACTTC
cdr3_aa: CASSLAAPGDEQYF
cdr3_length: 14
v_call: TRBV5-1
j_call: TRBJ2-7
d_call: NA
clone_size: once

cdr3_nt: TGCGCCAGCAGTGAGGGACAGGGGTACAATCAGCCCCAGCATTTT
cdr3_aa: CASSEGQGYNQPQHF
cdr3_length: 15
v_call: TRBV10-2
j_call: TRBJ1-5
d_call: TRBD1
clone_size: NA

cdr3_nt: TGTGCCAGCAGAAGATTACGCGGCCGGACAGGGCACGAGCAGTACTTC
cdr3_aa: CASRRLRGRTGHEQYF
cdr3_length: 16
v_call: TRBV11-2
j_call: TRBJ2-7
d_call: TRBD1
clone_size: NA

cdr3_nt: TGTGCCATCAGCAGGGGAATAACTAATGAAAAACTGTTTTTT
cdr3_aa: CAISRGITNEKLFF
cdr3_length: 14
v_call: TRBV10-3
j_call: TRBJ1-4
d_call: NA
clone_size: NA

cdr3_nt: TGTGCCACCCTCCCCCCGGGACAGGGAGGCTCCGAGCAGTACTTC
cdr3_aa: CATLPPGQGGSEQYF
cdr3_length: 15
v_call: TRBV28
j_call: TRBJ2-7
d_call: TRBD1
clone_size: NA

cdr3_nt: TGTGCCAGCAAGGCAGGGGGGGAGAACACTGAAGCTTTCTTT
cdr3_aa: CASKAGGENTEAFF
cdr3_length: 14
v_call: TRBV28
j_call: TRBJ1-1
d_call: TRBD1
clone_size: NA

cdr3_nt: TGTGCCAGCAGTGCCGCAGGTCTGGAGACCCAGTACTTC
cdr3_aa: CASSAAGLETQYF
cdr3_length: 13
v_call: TRBV11-2
j_call: TRBJ2-5
d_call: NA
clone_size: NA

cdr3_nt: TGTGCCAGCAGCCCGACAGGGATGAACACCGGGGAGCTGTTTTTT
cdr3_aa: CASSPTGMNTGELFF
cdr3_length: 15
v_call: TRBV2
j_call: TRBJ2-2
d_call: TRBD1
clone_size: NA

cdr3_nt: TGTGCCAGCAGCGGTCTAGCGCCTGAGCAGTTCTTC
cdr3_aa: CASSGLAPEQFF
cdr3_length: 12
v_call: TRBV7-6
j_call: TRBJ2-1
d_call: NA
clone_size: NA

cdr3_nt: TGTGCCAGCAGCCTTGGACCCCCTCCCACTACCTATGGCTACACCTTC
cdr3_aa: CASSLGPPPTTYGYTF
cdr3_length: 16
v_call: TRBV11-1
j_call: TRBJ1-2
d_call: NA
clone_size: NA

cdr3_nt: TGTGCCAGCAACTTGGGACTAGCGGGAGAGGATACGCAGTATTTT
cdr3_aa: CASNLGLAGEDTQYF
cdr3_length: 15
v_call: TRBV2
j_call: TRBJ2-3
d_call: TRBD2
clone_size: NA

cdr3_nt: TGTGCGCGCCGACCTCAGCGGGGGAGCTCCTACGAGCAGTACTTC
cdr3_aa: CARRPQRGSSYEQYF
cdr3_length: 15
v_call: TRBV9
j_call: TRBJ2-7
d_call: TRBD2
clone_size: NA

cdr3_nt: TGTGCCAGCAGGACGCCGAGCACCGGGGAGCTGTTTTTT
cdr3_aa: CASRTPSTGELFF
cdr3_length: 13
v_call: TRBV28
j_call: TRBJ2-2
d_call: NA
clone_size: NA